One and the same sample provided the 15 T cell receptor beta chains below, sequenced in a study of monozygotic twins with inflammatory bowel disease. With the 5' RACE reads reprocessed, TCRdb shows one record per CDR3 protein and no DNA. The ten top clones account for less than 8%, within a sample of about 85,000 distinct CDR3 sequences. The sequencing input was blood. The receptor source for this set is a human donor with ulcerative colitis or Crohn's disease, or a healthy co-twin of an affected twin (not recorded which).

The genes are TRBV18 and TRBJ1-1; TCRdb designates TRBD1, a call that cannot be tested without DNA. CDR1 is KGHSH and CDR2 is LQKENI in the germline V gene. The CDR3 has 14 residues. The CDR3 spells CASQSGDKNTEAFF.

The chain combines TRBV25-1 with TRBJ1-2; the TCRdb call, TRBD1, lacks DNA for checking. From germline, CDR1 is MGHDK and CDR2 SYGVNS. This CDR3 contains 15 residues. The CDR3: CASSVTGAGSSGYTF.

The chain links TRBV5-1 to TRBJ2-3. This CDR3 spans 16 amino acids. CDR1 and CDR2 (germline): SGHRS, YFSETQ. This CDR3 reads CASSSVGRPSTDTQYF.

The chain links TRBV18 to TRBJ2-1. There are 11 residues in the CDR3. In germline, CDR1 is KGHSH, CDR2 LQKENI. The chain's CDR3 is CASSPQFEQFF.

This rearrangement joins TRBV5-1 to TRBJ2-6; the D call from TCRdb, TRBD1, cannot be confirmed without DNA. Germline V gives CDR1 SGHRS, CDR2 YFSETQ. This CDR3 is 18 amino acids long. The CDR3 here is CASSLSRDLFSGANVLTF.

This sequence joins TRBV12-3 or TRBV12-4 and TRBJ1-6; the TCRdb call, TRBD1, lacks DNA for checking. The CDR3 totals 17 residues. The CDR3 loop reads CASIYRTGLNYNSPLHF.

This chain joins TRBV7-7 and TRBJ2-3. This CDR3 contains 13 residues. Germline V gene data show CDR1 as SSHAT and CDR2 as FNYEAQ (reference sequence). CDR3 amino acids: CASSLTGADTQYF.

V gene TRBV29-1 combines with J gene TRBJ1-1; lacking DNA, the TRBD1 call made by TCRdb goes unchecked. Germline V gives CDR1 SQVTM, CDR2 ANQGSEA. The CDR3 totals 13 residues. This CDR3 is CSVVKGQGTEAFF.

CDR3 sequence reads: CASSEYSPPLGQETQYF. V and J are TRBV25-1 and TRBJ2-5; no DNA is available, so the TRBD2 call from TCRdb remains unchecked. Germline V CDR1 and CDR2: MGHDK, SYGVNS. CDR3 length: 17 amino acids.

This chain connects TRBV3-1 to TRBJ2-5; lacking DNA, the TRBD2 call made by TCRdb goes unchecked. Looked up from germline, CDR1 is LGHDT and CDR2 is YNNKEL (reference sequence). There are 13 residues in the CDR3. CDR3 sequence reads: CASSPSGQETQYF.

The J gene is TRBJ2-3, the V gene TRBV10-3; checking the TCRdb D call of TRBD1 is not possible without DNA. This CDR3 region has 13 residues. The germline gives CDR1 ENHRY, CDR2 SYGVKD. CDR3 protein: CAIRPATGYTQYF.

The chain employs TRBV7-2 and TRBJ2-1; without DNA, the TCRdb call of TRBD1 cannot be checked. The CDR3 covers 15 residues. Germline V lookup: CDR1 SGHTA, CDR2 FQGNSA. The CDR3 loop reads CASSSRTGKYNEQFF.

V and J are TRBV9 and TRBJ1-1; TCRdb indicates TRBD1, and absent DNA this call remains unverified. The CDR3 runs to 15 residues. Germline CDR1 SGDLS, CDR2 YYNGEE. The CDR3 loop is CASSATNRQGTEAFF.

This chain links TRBV27 with TRBJ2-1; TCRdb outputs TRBD1, but without DNA this stays unchecked. Germline CDR1 and CDR2: MNHEY and SMNVEV (reference sequence). The CDR3 is 15 residues long. CDR3: CASSPPGGWEYEQFF.

The chain uses TRBV20-1 and TRBJ2-5; TCRdb's D gene call, TRBD1, goes unchecked for lack of DNA. CDR1 is DFQATT and CDR2 is SNEGSKA in the germline V gene (reference sequence). The CDR3 has 13 residues. CDR3 protein: CSAQITGEETQYF.